The clone carrying this TCR beta chain was picked up a small number of times. Its antigen is not identified. The data originate from a study of T-cell memory formation after mild COVID-19. Overall study context: TCR clusters were largely donor specific. Study observations and caveats: Pre-infection memory contained some responding clones, which suggested that cross-reactive memory had joined. Second-wave clones reaching peak frequency on day 37 lacked confirmed SARS-CoV-2 specificity.

This CDR3 region has 15 residues. Germline V lookup: CDR1 SGHNT, CDR2 YYREEE (reference sequence). The V end was cut by 4 bases, the J end by 5 bases, with 18 bases between. TCRdb independently ran MiXCR on the 5' RACE reads; one entry per CDR3 protein. The repertoire has 350,000 to 450,000 distinct CDR3 sequences, about 15% of them found once; the top ten carry 22%. What was sequenced was PBMCs or a T cell subset sorted from them (not recorded which). This TCR was recovered from a man in his late teens or twenties who had mild COVID-19 (a few samples of this study predate the infection). Cell type and time point are not known. J is TRBJ2-5 and V is TRBV5-4; a weak D match, TRBD2 (5 bases). CDR3 DNA sequence: TGTGCCAGCAGCCCGAGGGCGACGGATACGGAGACCCAGTACTTC. It is translated as CASSPRATDTETQYF.